A single sample gave rise to the 10 T cell receptor beta chains below, sequenced in a study of blood T cell repertoires in COVID-19. Some clones are missing from TCRdb's copy, which holds only in-frame ones; the method was immunoSEQ multiplex PCR. Of roughly 150,000 clones listed, about four fifths are singletons. Sequencing was performed on PBMCs or T cells enriched from blood (not recorded which). Receptors originate from a man in his 60s who had recovered from COVID-19.

This clone was seen once. The V and J genes are TRBV11-1 and TRBJ1-1; the D gene is possibly TRBD1 (5 bases). V was clipped by 7 bases and J by 1 base, with 16 bases between them. Per germline, CDR1 SGHAT and CDR2 FQDESV (reference sequence). This CDR3 contains 15 residues. For the CDR3, the DNA is TGTGCCAGCACCTTCGGGGGAGGAGGGAACACTGAAGCTTTCTTT. Its translation: CASTFGGGGNTEAFF.

This clone qualifies as medium-sized (0.01 to 0.1%). The CDR3 region is CASSHIEGGNEQFF. As DNA, the CDR3 is TGTGCCAGCAGCCACATTGAAGGGGGCAATGAGCAGTTCTTC. The genes are TRBV7-9 and TRBJ2-1; a weak D match, TRBD1 (6 bases). Trimming removed 5 bases from V and 6 bases from J, with 14 bases in between. Germline CDR1 and CDR2: SEHNR and FQNEAQ (reference sequence). CDR3 length equals 14 residues.

The chain links TRBV7-8 to TRBJ1-3; perhaps TRBD1 as D (5 bases). The germline CDR1 and CDR2 sequences are SGHVS and FQNEAQ. V dropped 5 bases and J dropped 4 bases, with 15 bases sitting between them. This CDR3 is 15 amino acids long. CDR3 in amino acids: CASSPDNLPGNTIYF. The CDR3 DNA follows: TGTGCCAGCAGCCCGGACAATCTCCCGGGAAACACCATATATTTT.

The chain uses TRBV28 and TRBJ1-2; TRBD1 matches 9 bases. The ends lost 6 bases at V and 4 bases at J; junction bases unmatched: 9. CDR3 size: 15 residues. CDR1 and CDR2 (germline): MDHEN, SYDVKM. CDR3 sequence: CASRQGAYAAYGYTF. For the CDR3, the DNA is TGTGCCAGCAGACAGGGGGCGTACGCGGCCTATGGCTACACCTTC.

The rearrangement joins TRBV7-2 to TRBJ2-1, with 10 positions matching TRBD1. Germline CDR1 and CDR2: SGHTA and FQGNSA. The J segment lost 6 bases and the V segment lost 1 base, leaving 9 bases of the junction unmatched. The CDR3 loop spans 17 amino acids. CDR3 region: CASSLVAGTGVPNEQFF. As DNA, the CDR3 is TGTGCCAGCAGCTTAGTAGCCGGGACAGGGGTTCCCAATGAGCAGTTCTTC.

This chain joins TRBV5-6 and TRBJ1-1; the D is unclear. The CDR3 has 14 residues. Germline values: CDR1 SGHDT, CDR2 YYEEEE. V lost 0 bases to trimming and J lost 0 bases, with 6 bases between them. The DNA for the CDR3 is TGTGCCAGCAGCTTGGTGGAGATGAACACTGAAGCTTTCTTT. Encoded protein: CASSLVEMNTEAFF.

The V call is TRBV27, the J call TRBJ1-1; no reliable D call. Looked up from germline, CDR1 is MNHEY and CDR2 is SMNVEV (reference sequence). Trimming shortened V by 3 bases and J by 1 base, and 6 bases separated the two germline ends. The CDR3 is 13 amino acids. DNA for the CDR3: TGTGCCAGCAGTTTTCCAGGGAACACTGAAGCTTTCTTT. It translates to CASSFPGNTEAFF.

The chain joins TRBV6-4 to TRBJ1-5, with D maybe TRBD1 (5 bases). The CDR3 extends over 16 amino acids. Germline V lookup: CDR1 MRHNA, CDR2 SNTAGT. Trimming shortened V by 1 base and J by 3 bases, and 13 bases separated the two germline ends. The CDR3 nucleotides are TGTGCCAGCAGTGACTTGAGGACATTCTACAATCAGCCCCAGCATTTT. Translation: CASSDLRTFYNQPQHF.

The chain joins TRBV5-4 to TRBJ2-1; D ambiguous. The CDR3 is 16 residues long. Per germline, CDR1 SGHNT and CDR2 YYREEE (reference sequence). The ends were cut back, 0 bases at V and 0 bases at J, with 10 bases in the middle. The CDR3 region is CASSLEASASYNEQFF. Written as DNA, the CDR3 is TGTGCCAGCAGCTTGGAGGCCAGCGCCTCCTACAATGAGCAGTTCTTC.

V is TRBV9 and J is TRBJ1-5; 8 nucleotides match TRBD1. The CDR3 covers 15 residues. The V segment lost 3 bases and the J segment 2 bases; nucleotides outside the gene matches: 4. The germline V gene encodes CDR1 SGDLS and CDR2 YYNGEE. DNA for the CDR3: TGTGCCAGCAGCGGACAGGGGTTAGGCAATCAGCCCCAGCATTTT. This encodes CASSGQGLGNQPQHF.